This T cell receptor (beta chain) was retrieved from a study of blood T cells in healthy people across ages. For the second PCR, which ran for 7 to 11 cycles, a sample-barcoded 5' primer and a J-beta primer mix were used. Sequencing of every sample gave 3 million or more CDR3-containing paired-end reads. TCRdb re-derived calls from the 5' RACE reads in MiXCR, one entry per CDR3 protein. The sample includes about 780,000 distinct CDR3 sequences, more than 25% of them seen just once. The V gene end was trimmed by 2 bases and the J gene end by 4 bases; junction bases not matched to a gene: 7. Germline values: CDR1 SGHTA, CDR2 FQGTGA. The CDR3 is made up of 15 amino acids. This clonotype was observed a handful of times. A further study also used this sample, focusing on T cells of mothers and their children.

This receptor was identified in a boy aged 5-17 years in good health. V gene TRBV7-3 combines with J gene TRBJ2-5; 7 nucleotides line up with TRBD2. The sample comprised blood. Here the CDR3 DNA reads TGTGCCAGCAGCTTAGGGACTACCCTTCGAGAGACCCAGTACTTC. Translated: CASSLGTTLRETQYF.